Below, one T cell receptor (beta chain) is given with its context. No antigen is known for it. V lost 3 bases, J lost 3 bases, and 17 bases lay in between. CDR1 and CDR2 (germline): LNHNV, YYDKDF (reference sequence). The CDR3 is made up of 16 amino acids. The data were obtained in a study of T cell responses to AZD1222 COVID-19 vaccine. Turning to the study itself: Both about-4-week and about-12-week second-dose recipients were combined. Overall study findings and caveats: Nearly half of spike-specific TCRs reportedly go after variant regions that carry no mutations. Clonal diversity was possibly underestimated, and the donors were mostly white British, with more females. The span of vaccine-associated CD4 TCRs extended across spike, with dominance at 160-218 and 743-854.

Libraries were prepared by immunoSEQ multiplex PCR; TCRdb keeps only in-frame clonotypes and omits some of them. The repertoire holds about 130,000 clones, with roughly 93% as singletons. The receptor was derived from an adult in good health. Here the sequenced sample was peripheral blood, taken on day 0 of AZD1222 vaccination. The rearrangement joins TRBV15 to TRBJ1-2, with D unresolved. The DNA of the CDR3 is TGTGCCACCAGCAGGCCGAGTTACCTCCCAGACTATGGCTACACCTTC. It encodes CATSRPSYLPDYGYTF.